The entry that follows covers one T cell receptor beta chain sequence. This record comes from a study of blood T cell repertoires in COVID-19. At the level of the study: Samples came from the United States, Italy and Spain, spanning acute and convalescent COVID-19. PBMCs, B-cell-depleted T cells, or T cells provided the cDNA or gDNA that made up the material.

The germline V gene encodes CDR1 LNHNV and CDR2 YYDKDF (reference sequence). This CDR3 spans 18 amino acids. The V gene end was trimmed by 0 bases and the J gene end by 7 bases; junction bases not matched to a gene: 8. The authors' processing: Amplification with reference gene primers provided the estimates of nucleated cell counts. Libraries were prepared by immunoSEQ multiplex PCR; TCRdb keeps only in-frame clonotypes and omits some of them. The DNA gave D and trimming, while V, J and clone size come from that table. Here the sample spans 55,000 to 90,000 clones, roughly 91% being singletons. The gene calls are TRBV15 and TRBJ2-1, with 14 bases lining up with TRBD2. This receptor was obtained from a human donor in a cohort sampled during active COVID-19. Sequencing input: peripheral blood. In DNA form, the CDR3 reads TGTGCCACCAGCAGAGATTTTCCGGGACTAGCGGGAGCGAATGAGCAGTTCTTC. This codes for CATSRDFPGLAGANEQFF.